The 23 T cell receptor beta chains below come from one sample, sequenced in a study of blood T cell repertoires in COVID-19. The repertoire was sequenced with immunoSEQ multiplex PCR; TCRdb's copy has only in-frame clones and lacks some. Of about 100,000 clones in the sample, roughly 84% were seen once. Sequenced: peripheral blood. All receptors come from a human donor in a cohort sampled during active COVID-19.

The V and J genes are TRBV27 and TRBJ1-2; 7 bases map to TRBD1. CDR3 size: 13 residues. The V gene's germline CDR1 is MNHEY and CDR2 SMNVEV (reference sequence). With 6 bases clipped from V and 7 bases from J, the junction kept 8 bases outside the gene matches. The CDR3: CASSYTGVAGYTF. The CDR3 bases are TGTGCCAGCAGCTACACAGGGGTCGCTGGCTACACCTTC.

V is TRBV19 and J is TRBJ1-1; possibly TRBD1 for D (5 bases). This CDR3 is built from 12 residues. Germline loops: CDR1 LNHDA, CDR2 SQIVND (reference sequence). Trimming took off 5 bases at V and 5 bases at J, with 9 bases between the two ends. CDR3 nucleotide sequence: TGTGCCAGTAGTTGGGGGGGAACTGAAGCTTTCTTT. It specifies CASSWGGTEAFF.

The J gene is TRBJ2-3, the V gene TRBV4-2; 14 positions agree with TRBD2. Germline V gene data show CDR1 as LGHNA and CDR2 as YNFKEQ. V was pared by 4 bases and J by 5 bases, with 5 bases of the junction left unmatched. The CDR3 runs to 16 residues. In nucleotides, the CDR3 is TGTGCCAGCAGCCCGACTAGCGGGGGGGCGAGAGATACGCAGTATTTT. It encodes CASSPTSGGARDTQYF.

The rearrangement uses TRBV5-1 and TRBJ2-7; the match to TRBD2 covers 7 bases. Germline CDR1 SGHRS, CDR2 YFSETQ. V lost 0 bases, J lost 0 bases, and 3 bases stayed unmatched. This CDR3 is 15 amino acids long. The CDR3 spells CASSLEGGSSYEQYF. CDR3 coding DNA: TGCGCCAGCAGCTTGGAGGGCGGGAGCTCCTACGAGCAGTACTTC. The full variable domain, completed using reference TRBV5-1 and TRBJ2-7, is KAGVTQTPRYLIKTRGQQVTLSCSPISGHRSVSWYQQTPGQGLQFLFEYFSETQRNKGNFPGRFSGRQFSNSRSEMNVSTLELGDSALYLCASSLEGGSSYEQYFGPGTRLTVT.

The chain has TRBV3-1 (or the pseudogene TRBV3-2) and TRBJ2-1; 13 bases agree with TRBD2. The ends lost 3 bases at V and 4 bases at J; junction bases unmatched: 6. The CDR3 runs 17 residues. Germline lookup yields CDR1 LGHDT and CDR2 YNNKEL (reference sequence). CDR3 loop: CASSHLRTSGGYNEQFF. The CDR3, as DNA: TGTGCCAGCAGCCACCTCCGGACTAGCGGGGGTTACAATGAGCAGTTCTTC.

The chain joins TRBV6-2 or TRBV6-3 to TRBJ1-1; D gene ambiguous. CDR3 length: 14 residues. Trimming pared 0 bases from V and 1 base from J, leaving 6 bases between. The germline gives CDR1 MNHEY, CDR2 SVGEGT. CDR3 coding DNA: TGTGCCAGCAGTTACTCGACGGGGAACACTGAAGCTTTCTTT. Protein: CASSYSTGNTEAFF.

The V call is TRBV2, the J call TRBJ2-1; the match to TRBD1 covers 8 bases. The CDR3 contains 15 residues. Trimming cost V 3 bases and J 3 bases; bases outside gene matches: 4. CDR1 and CDR2 (germline): SNHLY, FYNNEI. The CDR3 DNA is TGTGCCAGCAGTGAGGGGACAGGACGCTACAATGAGCAGTTCTTC. It codes for CASSEGTGRYNEQFF.

This chain joins TRBV3-1 (or the pseudogene TRBV3-2) and TRBJ2-4; D gene uncertain. Germline values: CDR1 LGHDT, CDR2 YNNKEL (reference sequence). The length of the CDR3 is 12 residues. The V end was cut by 1 base, the J end by 11 bases, with 9 bases between. CDR3 amino acids: CASSQVAQFQYF. The CDR3 region has the DNA TGTGCCAGCAGCCAAGTTGCTCAGTTTCAGTACTTC.

Comment on this clone: The same CDR3 also results from other DNA sequences found in this sample. The chain couples TRBV7-2 to TRBJ2-1; D is unclear. CDR1 is SGHTA and CDR2 is FQGNSA in the germline V gene. V was clipped by 4 bases and J by 4 bases, with 5 bases between them. The CDR3 extends over 12 amino acids. The CDR3 here is CASSSTYNEQFF. The CDR3 nucleotides are TGTGCCAGCAGCTCCACTTACAATGAGCAGTTCTTC.

V and J are TRBV3-1 (or the pseudogene TRBV3-2) and TRBJ1-6; 8 bases match TRBD1. Germline-derived CDR1 and CDR2 are LGHDT and YNNKEL (reference sequence). The CDR3 loop spans 12 amino acids. The V gene end was trimmed by 4 bases and the J gene end by 14 bases; junction bases not matched to a gene: 4. The CDR3 coding sequence is TGTGCCAGCAGCCGACAGGGGTCGGCCCTCCACTTT. This sequence encodes CASSRQGSALHF.

The chain employs TRBV28 and TRBJ2-5; 7 nucleotides match TRBD1. The CDR3 is made up of 14 amino acids. Germline CDR1 reads MDHEN; CDR2 reads SYDVKM. Trimming at V came to 6 bases and at J to 5 bases, leaving 9 bases not matched to a gene. The CDR3 DNA follows: TGTGCCAGCAGCCCCCCGAGGGGGCGCGAGACCCAGTACTTC. Translation gives CASSPPRGRETQYF.

CDR3 bases: TGTGCCAGCAGCTCACACGTCAGGGGGCAGTTCTTC. Its translation is CASSSHVRGQFF. The chain links TRBV7-8 to TRBJ2-1, with D possibly TRBD1 on 6 matching bases. Germline CDR1 SGHVS, CDR2 FQNEAQ. Trimming removed 4 bases at V and 12 bases at J, with 13 bases between. CDR3 length: 12 residues.

The rearrangement links TRBV5-1 to TRBJ2-1; possible D gene TRBD2, 7 bases. V was cut by 2 bases and J by 7 bases, with 19 bases left in between. This CDR3 comprises 16 residues. From germline, CDR1 is SGHRS and CDR2 YFSETQ. The CDR3, as DNA: TGCGCCAGCAGCTTCCGGTCCGGGGGGCTAGCGAATGAGCAGTTCTTC. As protein: CASSFRSGGLANEQFF.

The chain employs TRBV2 and TRBJ2-3; D is ambiguous. V was shortened by 6 bases and J by 6 bases, with 19 bases between the two germline ends. The CDR3 has 15 residues. Germline values: CDR1 SNHLY, CDR2 FYNNEI. The CDR3 coding sequence is TGTGCCAGCAGCAGCCCAGGAAAACCAACGGATACGCAGTATTTT. Its translation is CASSSPGKPTDTQYF.

The chain uses TRBV5-4 and TRBJ1-2, with 10 positions matching TRBD1. J was trimmed by 4 bases and V by 1 base; bases with no gene match: 4. The CDR3 sequence is 15 residues long. Germline CDR1 SGHNT, CDR2 YYREEE (reference sequence). CDR3 region: CASSLRDRGVYGYTF. The CDR3 coding sequence is TGTGCCAGCAGCTTGCGGGACAGGGGAGTCTATGGCTACACCTTC.

V and J are TRBV29-1 and TRBJ1-1, with 9 bases matching TRBD1. The CDR3 has 15 residues. The trim removed 6 bases at V and 5 bases at J, leaving 13 bases unmatched. The germline gives CDR1 SQVTM, CDR2 ANQGSEA. CDR3 DNA: TGCAGCGTCCGCCGGGACAGGGTGTTGAGGACTGAAGCTTTCTTT. Protein sequence: CSVRRDRVLRTEAFF.

In its sample, this clone was seen once. The genes are TRBV9 and TRBJ2-1; 10 nucleotides match TRBD2. V lost 3 bases to trimming and J lost 5 bases; unmatched junction nucleotides: 5. Germline CDR1 SGDLS, CDR2 YYNGEE. CDR3 length: 15 residues. The DNA of the CDR3 is TGTGCCAGCAGCGCCCGGACTAGCGGTAACAATGAGCAGTTCTTC. Amino acid sequence: CASSARTSGNNEQFF. Combining the CDR3 with reference TRBV9 and TRBJ2-1 gives the whole variable domain DSGVTQTPKHLITATGQRVTLRCSPRSGDLSVYWYQQSLDQGLQFLIQYYNGEERAKGNILERFSAQQFPDLHSELNLSSLELGDSALYFCASSARTSGNNEQFFGPGTRLTVL.

CDR3: CASSRTGYLGDYGYTF. The CDR3 nucleotides read TGTGCCAGTAGTAGGACAGGGTATTTGGGGGACTATGGCTACACCTTC. The chain uses TRBV19 and TRBJ1-2; TRBD1 aligns across 8 bases. The CDR3 length is 16 residues. Germline values: CDR1 LNHDA, CDR2 SQIVND (reference sequence). After removal of 4 bases from V and 3 bases from J, the junction contained 10 bases not matched to a gene. The full variable domain, in which reference TRBV19 and TRBJ1-2 provide the parts outside the CDR3, is DGGITQSPKYLFRKEGQNVTLSCEQNLNHDAMYWYRQDPGQGLRLIYYSQIVNDFQKGDIAEGYSVSREKKESFPLTVTSAQKNPTAFYLCASSRTGYLGDYGYTFGSGTRLTVV.

The chain carries TRBV4-2 and TRBJ2-3, with D perhaps matching TRBD2 (5 bases). The CDR3 runs to 14 residues. Germline V gene data show CDR1 as LGHNA and CDR2 as YNFKEQ. Trimming pared 4 bases from V and 3 bases from J, leaving 11 bases between. CDR3 residues: CASSRGGMTDTQYF. The CDR3 DNA reads TGTGCCAGCAGCCGCGGAGGTATGACAGATACGCAGTATTTT.

The rearrangement links TRBV7-2 to TRBJ2-6, with 8 positions matching TRBD2. CDR1 and CDR2 from the germline V gene are SGHTA and FQGNSA. V shed 5 bases, J shed 7 bases, and the junction held 16 bases outside the gene matches. CDR3 size: 18 residues. The CDR3 region is CASSDAASGGTGANVLTF. The CDR3 region has the DNA TGTGCCAGCAGCGACGCGGCCAGCGGGGGCACCGGAGCCAACGTCCTGACTTTC.

This sequence joins TRBV7-2 and TRBJ1-1, with 7 positions matching TRBD1. With 2 bases clipped from V and 4 bases from J, the junction kept 4 bases outside the gene matches. CDR1 and CDR2 (germline): SGHTA, FQGNSA. CDR3 size: 14 residues. The CDR3 nucleotides are TGTGCCAGCAGCTTACAGGGGGTGGGCACTGAAGCTTTCTTT. Its translation: CASSLQGVGTEAFF.

The genes are TRBV5-1 and TRBJ1-3; D is ambiguous. This CDR3 spans 15 amino acids. Looked up from germline, CDR1 is SGHRS and CDR2 is YFSETQ. Trimming stripped 0 bases from V and 0 bases from J, with 7 bases between. As DNA, the CDR3 is TGCGCCAGCAGCTTGGCGGGAACCTCTGGAAACACCATATATTTT. It specifies CASSLAGTSGNTIYF.

The chain uses TRBV27 and TRBJ1-6; TRBD1 aligns across 7 bases. With V trimmed by 6 bases and J by 9 bases, 8 bases remained unmatched. This CDR3 comprises 14 residues. Germline CDR1 and CDR2: MNHEY and SMNVEV (reference sequence). This CDR3 is CASRPDRDSSPLHF. CDR3 sequence (DNA): TGTGCCAGCAGGCCCGACAGGGACTCTTCACCCCTCCACTTT.